This T cell receptor beta chain was captured in a study of CXCR3-negative and CXCR3-positive naive CD8 T cells. Across the study: Overall TRB read output was around 130 million, and each library contained about 1.5 +/- 0.3 million reads.

General study points: Memory CD8+ cells showed much lower diversity, while both naive subsets displayed comparably high diversity.

Through 5' RACE with UMI labels, the TRB cDNA libraries were prepared. TCRdb re-called the 5' RACE reads and catalogs CDR3 proteins one per entry, DNA excluded. Its table lists over 35,000 distinct CDR3 sequences. Per the germline V gene, CDR1 is SGHTA and CDR2 is FQGTGA. The CDR3 extends over 13 amino acids. With regard to this clonotype: Its target is not known.

The V call is TRBV7-3, the J call TRBJ1-1. Sequencing used memory CD8+ T cells from blood. This TCR came from a human donor in good health. Some clones in this sample may be carry-over from other donors' samples. This CDR3 reads CASSSGLDTEAFF.